This T cell receptor beta chain stems from a study of blood T cell repertoires in COVID-19. Profiled with immunoSEQ multiplex PCR; TCRdb holds only in-frame clones, not every one. The table lists fewer than 400,000 clones, approximately 85% of them singletons. Per germline, CDR1 KGHDR and CDR2 SFDVKD. The germline V and J ends were trimmed by 12 bases and 2 bases, with 19 bases remaining between them. The CDR3 loop spans 15 amino acids. This chain connects TRBV24-1 to TRBJ1-5; D perhaps matches TRBD1 (6 bases). This TCR was sampled from a man between 25 and 39 years old who had recovered from COVID-19. Sample: PBMCs or T cells enriched from blood (not recorded which). The DNA for the CDR3 is TGTGCCGGAGAGAAAGGGGGTTGGGGCAATCAGCCCCAGCATTTT. Translated, it gives CAGEKGGWGNQPQHF.